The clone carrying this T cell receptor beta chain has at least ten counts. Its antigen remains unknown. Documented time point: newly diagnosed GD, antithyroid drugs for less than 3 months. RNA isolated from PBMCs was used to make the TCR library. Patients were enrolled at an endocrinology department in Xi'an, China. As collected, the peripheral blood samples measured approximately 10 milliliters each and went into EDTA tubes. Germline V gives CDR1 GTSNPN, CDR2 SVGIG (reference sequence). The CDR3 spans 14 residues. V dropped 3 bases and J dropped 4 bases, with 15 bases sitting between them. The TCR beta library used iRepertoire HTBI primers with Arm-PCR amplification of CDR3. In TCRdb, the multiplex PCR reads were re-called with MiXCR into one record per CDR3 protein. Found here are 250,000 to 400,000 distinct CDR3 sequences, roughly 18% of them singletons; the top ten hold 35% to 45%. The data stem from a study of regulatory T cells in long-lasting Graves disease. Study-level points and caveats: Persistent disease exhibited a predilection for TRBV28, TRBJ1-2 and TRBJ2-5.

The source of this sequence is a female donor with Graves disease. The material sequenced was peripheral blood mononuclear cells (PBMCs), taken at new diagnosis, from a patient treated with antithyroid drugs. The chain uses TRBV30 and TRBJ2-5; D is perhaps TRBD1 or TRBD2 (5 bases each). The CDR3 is CAWRGSGARETQYF. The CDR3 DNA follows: TGTGCCTGGAGGGGATCCGGGGCCAGAGAGACCCAGTACTTC.